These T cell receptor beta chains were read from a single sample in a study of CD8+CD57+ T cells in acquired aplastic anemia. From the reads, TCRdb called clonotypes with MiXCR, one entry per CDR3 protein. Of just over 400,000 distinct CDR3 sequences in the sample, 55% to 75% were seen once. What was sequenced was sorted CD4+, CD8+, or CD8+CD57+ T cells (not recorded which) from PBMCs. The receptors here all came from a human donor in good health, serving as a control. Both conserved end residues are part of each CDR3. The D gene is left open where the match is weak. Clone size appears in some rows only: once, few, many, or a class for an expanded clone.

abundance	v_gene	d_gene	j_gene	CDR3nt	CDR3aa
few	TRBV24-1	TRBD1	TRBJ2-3	TGTGCCACCAGTGATCCCTTTCCTTCGACAGGGGGCTTGACAGATACGCAGTATTTT	CATSDPFPSTGGLTDTQYF
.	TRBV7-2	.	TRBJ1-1	TGTGCCAGCAGGGACTGGGGTAATTCACCCCTCCACTTTTTT	CASRDWGNSPLHFF
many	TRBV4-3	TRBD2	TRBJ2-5	TGCGCCAGCAGCCAGGAGCACGGAGCGGGGGGTAGCCAAGAGACCCAGTACTTC	CASSQEHGAGGSQETQYF
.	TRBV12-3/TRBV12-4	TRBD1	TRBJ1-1	TGTGCCAGCAGCTTAGGCCAGACAGGGGAAGCTTTCTTT	CASSLGQTGEAFF
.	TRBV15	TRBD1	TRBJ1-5	TGTGCCACCAGCCCAGGGGACAGGTCCGCTCAGCCCCAGCATTTT	CATSPGDRSAQPQHF
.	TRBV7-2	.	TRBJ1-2	TGTGCCAGCAGCCTACAAGGGACACTGTATGGCTACACCTTC	CASSLQGTLYGYTF
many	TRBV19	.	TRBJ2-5	TGTGCCAGTAATAATTACGCGGGGGCCCAAGAGACCCAGTACTTC	CASNNYAGAQETQYF
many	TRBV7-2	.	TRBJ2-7	TGTGCCAGCAGCTTAGCCGTCAACTACGAGCAGTACTTC	CASSLAVNYEQYF
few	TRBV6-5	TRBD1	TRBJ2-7	TGTGCCAGCAGTTACGGGACAGGGGCTTACGAGCAGTACTTC	CASSYGTGAYEQYF
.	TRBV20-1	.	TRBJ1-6	TGCAGTGCCACGGGGCTAGCGGGGGTTAATTCACCCCTCCACTTT	CSATGLAGVNSPLHF
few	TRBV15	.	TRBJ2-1	TGTGCCACCAGCAGAGATGAGGGGGGGTCCTACAATGAGCAGTTCTTC	CATSRDEGGSYNEQFF
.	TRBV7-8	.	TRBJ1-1	TGTGCCAGCAGCTTGCGTACGGAGGAGCAGAACACTGAGGCTTTCTTT	CASSLRTEEQNTEAFF
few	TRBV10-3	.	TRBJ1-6	TGTGCCATCAGCCCGGACATTGATAATTCACCCCTCCACTTT	CAISPDIDNSPLHF
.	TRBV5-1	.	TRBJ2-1	TGTGCCAGCAGCCCCGGACAGCTCTATGGGAATGAGCAGTTCTTC	CASSPGQLYGNEQFF
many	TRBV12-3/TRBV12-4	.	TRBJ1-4	TGTGCCAGCAGTGCACAGAGGTGGGATGAAAAACTGTTTTTT	CASSAQRWDEKLFF
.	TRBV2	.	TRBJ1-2	TGTGCCAGCAGTGCTGGAGACGGGACCGATGGCTACACCTTC	CASSAGDGTDGYTF
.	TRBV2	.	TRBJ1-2	TGTGCCGAGAGACGGGGGTCTTATGGCTACACCTTC	CAERRGSYGYTF
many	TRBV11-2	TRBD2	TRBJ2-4	TGTGCCAGCAGCTTACCGGAGGGAGGGAACATTCAGTACTTC	CASSLPEGGNIQYF
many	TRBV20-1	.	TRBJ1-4	TGCAGTGCGACGAATCAGGGTGGGGGTAATGAAAAACTGTTTTTT	CSATNQGGGNEKLFF
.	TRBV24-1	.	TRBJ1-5	TGTGCCACCAGTGATTCAGGGGATGGCCAGCCCCAGCATTTT	CATSDSGDGQPQHF
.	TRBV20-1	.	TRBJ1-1	TGCAGTGCTAGAGAGCCGACGGAGAACGAAGCTTTCTTT	CSAREPTENEAFF
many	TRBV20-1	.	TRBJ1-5	TGCAGTGCTAGAGATATTTCGGGGAATCAGCCCCAGCATTTT	CSARDISGNQPQHF
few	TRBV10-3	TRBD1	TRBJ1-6	TGTGCCATCAGTGAAGGGACAGCGAAGAATTCACCCCTCCACTTT	CAISEGTAKNSPLHF
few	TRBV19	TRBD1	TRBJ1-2	TGTGCCAGTAGGAAGGACAGGGCCGACTATGGCTACACCTTC	CASRKDRADYGYTF
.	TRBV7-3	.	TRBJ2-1	TGTGCCAGCAGCTCAGGGGTCGACGGCTACAATGAGCAGTTCTTC	CASSSGVDGYNEQFF
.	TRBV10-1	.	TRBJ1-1	TGCGCCAGCAGTCGGACCGCGGGGGGGAACACTGAAGCTTTCTTT	CASSRTAGGNTEAFF
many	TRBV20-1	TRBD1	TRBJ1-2	TGCAGTGGCCAGACTGGGACAGGGCTAGGAGGCTACACCTTC	CSGQTGTGLGGYTF
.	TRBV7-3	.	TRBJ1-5	TGTGCCAGCAGCTTAATGAGGACCCCAGATGAGCAGTTC	CASSLMRTPDEQF
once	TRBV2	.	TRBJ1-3	TGTGCCGGCGCAGGAGGTGAGGGAAACACCATATATTTT	CAGAGGEGNTIYF
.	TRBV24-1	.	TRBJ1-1	TGTGCCACCAGTGATTTGGGAGGAATAGCTTTCTTT	CATSDLGGIAFF
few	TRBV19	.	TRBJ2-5	TGTGCCAGTAGTCTAGGGAACCAAGAGACCCAGTACTTC	CASSLGNQETQYF
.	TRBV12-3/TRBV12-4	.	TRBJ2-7	TGTGCCAGCAGCAACAGGGAGGGTTCACCCCTCCACTTTTTC	CASSNREGSPLHFF
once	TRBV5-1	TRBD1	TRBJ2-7	TGCGCCAGCAGCCTAATGCACAGGGGCTACGAGCAGTACTTC	CASSLMHRGYEQYF
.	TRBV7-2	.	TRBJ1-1	TGTGCCAGCAGCTTGGGACTAGCGGGGGGCGAAACGCAGTTT	CASSLGLAGGETQF
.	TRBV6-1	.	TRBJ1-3	TGTGCCAGCTGTGAGGGAGGACCGGGAAACACCTTAAACTTT	CASCEGGPGNTLNF
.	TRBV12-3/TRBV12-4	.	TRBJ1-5	TGTGCCAGCACCATTACCAGGGGAAGGAATCAGCCCCAGCATTTT	CASTITRGRNQPQHF
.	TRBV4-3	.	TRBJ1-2	TGCGGCAGCAGGGACAACCTCTATGGCTACACCTTC	CGSRDNLYGYTF
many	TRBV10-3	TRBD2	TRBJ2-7	TGTGCCATCCGGGGGGGCAAGGGTAACGAGCAGTACTTC	CAIRGGKGNEQYF
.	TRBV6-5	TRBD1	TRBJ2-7	TGTGCCTCTGACAGGGGGCGAGAAGAGCAGTACTTC	CASDRGREEQYF
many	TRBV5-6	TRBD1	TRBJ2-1	TGTGCCAGCAGGGGACAGGGACAGGGGGCGGTCAATGAGCAGTTCTTC	CASRGQGQGAVNEQFF
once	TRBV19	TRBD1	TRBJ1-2	TGTGCCAGTACTAAGGGGGCGAGGAACTATGGCTACACCTTC	CASTKGARNYGYTF
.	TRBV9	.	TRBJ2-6	TGTGCCAGCACACCCGGGGCAGGGTACAATTCACCCCTCCTGACTTTC	CASTPGAGYNSPLLTF
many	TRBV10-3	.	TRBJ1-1	TGTGCCATCTCAACAACCCGGGACGGATACACTGAAGCTTTCTTT	CAISTTRDGYTEAFF
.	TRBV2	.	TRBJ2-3	TGTGCCAGCAGGGGGGATGGCGAAAGGGGTACGCAGTATTTT	CASRGDGERGTQYF
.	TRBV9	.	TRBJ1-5	TGTGCCAGCAGCCCAGGGGTTGCTGGGCACACTGAAGATTTT	CASSPGVAGHTEDF
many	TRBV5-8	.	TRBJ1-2	TGTGCCAGCAGCTTGGTAGGTTCAAGGAACTATGGCTACACCTTC	CASSLVGSRNYGYTF
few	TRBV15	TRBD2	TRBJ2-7	TGTGCCACCCAGCTAGCGGGATTCGACGAGCAGTACTTC	CATQLAGFDEQYF
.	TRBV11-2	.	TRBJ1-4	TGTGCCAGCAGCTTAGACAGGACAGAAGGTGAAAAACTGTTTTTT	CASSLDRTEGEKLFF